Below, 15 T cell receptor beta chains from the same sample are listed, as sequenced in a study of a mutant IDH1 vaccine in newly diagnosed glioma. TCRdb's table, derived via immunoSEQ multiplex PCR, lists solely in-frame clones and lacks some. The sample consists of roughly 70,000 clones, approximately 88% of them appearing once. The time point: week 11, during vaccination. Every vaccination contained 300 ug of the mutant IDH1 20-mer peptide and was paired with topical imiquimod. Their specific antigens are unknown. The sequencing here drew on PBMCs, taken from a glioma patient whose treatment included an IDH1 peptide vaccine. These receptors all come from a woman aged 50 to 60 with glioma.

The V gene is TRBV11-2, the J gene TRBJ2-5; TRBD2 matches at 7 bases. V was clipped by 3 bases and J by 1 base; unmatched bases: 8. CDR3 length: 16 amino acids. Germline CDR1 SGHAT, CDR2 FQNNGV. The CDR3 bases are TGTGCCAGCAGCTTTCGGAAAGCGGGGCCCCAAGAGACCCAGTACTTC. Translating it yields CASSFRKAGPQETQYF. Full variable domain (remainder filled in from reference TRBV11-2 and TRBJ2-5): EAGVAQSPRYKIIEKRQSVAFWCNPISGHATLYWYQQILGQGPKLLIQFQNNGVVDDSQLPKDRFSAERLKGVDSTLKIQPAKLEDSAVYLCASSFRKAGPQETQYFGPGTRLLVL.

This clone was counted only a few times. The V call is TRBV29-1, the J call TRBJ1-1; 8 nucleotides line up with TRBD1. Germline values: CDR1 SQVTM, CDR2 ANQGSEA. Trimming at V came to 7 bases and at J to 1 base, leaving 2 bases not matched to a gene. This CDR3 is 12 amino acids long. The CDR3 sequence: CSGDRGNTEAFF. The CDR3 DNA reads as TGCAGCGGTGACAGGGGGAACACTGAAGCTTTCTTT.

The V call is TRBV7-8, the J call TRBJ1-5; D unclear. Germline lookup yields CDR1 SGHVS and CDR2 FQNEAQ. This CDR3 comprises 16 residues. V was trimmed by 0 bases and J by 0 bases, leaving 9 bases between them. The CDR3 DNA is TGTGCCAGCAGCTTAGCGCTCACCTTTAGCAATCAGCCCCAGCATTTT. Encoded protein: CASSLALTFSNQPQHF.

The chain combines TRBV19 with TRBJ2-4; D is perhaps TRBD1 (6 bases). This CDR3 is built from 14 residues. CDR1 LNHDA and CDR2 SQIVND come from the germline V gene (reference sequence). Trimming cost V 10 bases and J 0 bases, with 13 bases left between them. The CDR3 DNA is TGTGCCACCTCGGACAGCCTAGCCAAAAACATTCAGTACTTC. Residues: CATSDSLAKNIQYF. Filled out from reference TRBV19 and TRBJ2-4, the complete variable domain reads DGGITQSPKYLFRKEGQNVTLSCEQNLNHDAMYWYRQDPGQGLRLIYYSQIVNDFQKGDIAEGYSVSREKKESFPLTVTSAQKNPTAFYLCATSDSLAKNIQYFGAGTRLSVL.

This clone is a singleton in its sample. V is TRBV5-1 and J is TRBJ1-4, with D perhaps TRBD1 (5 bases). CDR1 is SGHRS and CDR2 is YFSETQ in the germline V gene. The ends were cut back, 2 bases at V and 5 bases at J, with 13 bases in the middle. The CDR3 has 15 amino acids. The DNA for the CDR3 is TGCGCCAGCAGCTTCGAGGGACTCAGGAATGAAAAACTGTTTTTT. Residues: CASSFEGLRNEKLFF.

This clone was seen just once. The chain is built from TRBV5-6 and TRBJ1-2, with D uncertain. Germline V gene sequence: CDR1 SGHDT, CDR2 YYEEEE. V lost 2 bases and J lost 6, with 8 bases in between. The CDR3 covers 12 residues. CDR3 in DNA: TGTGCCAGCAGCTTAGATGGAGATGGCTACACCTTC. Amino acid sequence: CASSLDGDGYTF.

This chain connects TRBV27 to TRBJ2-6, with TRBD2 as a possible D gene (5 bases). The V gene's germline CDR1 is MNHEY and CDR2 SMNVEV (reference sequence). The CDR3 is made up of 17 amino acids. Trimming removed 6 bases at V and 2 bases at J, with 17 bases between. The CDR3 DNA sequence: TGTGCCAGCAGCCGAACCGGGGAATTAGCTGGGGCCAACGTCCTGACTTTC. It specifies CASSRTGELAGANVLTF.

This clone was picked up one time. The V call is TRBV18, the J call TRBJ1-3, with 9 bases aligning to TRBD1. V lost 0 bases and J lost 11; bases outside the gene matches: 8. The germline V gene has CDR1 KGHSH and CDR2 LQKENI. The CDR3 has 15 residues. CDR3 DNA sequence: TGTGCCAGCTCACCACCCGGGACAGGGCTTATGGCCATATATTTT. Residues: CASSPPGTGLMAIYF. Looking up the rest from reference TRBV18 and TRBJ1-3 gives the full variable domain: NAGVMQNPRHLVRRRGQEARLRCSPMKGHSHVYWYRQLPEEGLKFMVYLQKENIIDESGMPKERFSAEFPKEGPSILRIQQVVRGDSAAYFCASSPPGTGLMAIYFGEGSWLTVV.

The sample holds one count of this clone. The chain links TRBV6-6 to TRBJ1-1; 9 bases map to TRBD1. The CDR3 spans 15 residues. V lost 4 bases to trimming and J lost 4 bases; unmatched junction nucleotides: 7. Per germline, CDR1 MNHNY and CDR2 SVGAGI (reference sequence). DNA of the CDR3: TGTGCCAGCAGTTGGACAGGGGTGATGAGCACTGAAGCTTTCTTT. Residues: CASSWTGVMSTEAFF.

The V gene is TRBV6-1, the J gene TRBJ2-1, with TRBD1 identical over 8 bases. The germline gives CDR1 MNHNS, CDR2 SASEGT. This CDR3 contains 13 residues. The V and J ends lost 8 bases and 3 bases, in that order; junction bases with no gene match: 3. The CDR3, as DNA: TGTGCCAGCGGACAGGGAGACTACAATGAGCAGTTCTTC. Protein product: CASGQGDYNEQFF.

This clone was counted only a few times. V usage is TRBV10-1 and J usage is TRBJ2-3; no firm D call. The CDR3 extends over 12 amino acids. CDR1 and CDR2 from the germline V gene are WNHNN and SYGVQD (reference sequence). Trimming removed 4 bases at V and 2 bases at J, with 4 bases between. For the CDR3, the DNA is TGCGCCAGCAGTGGGACCACAGATACGCAGTATTTT. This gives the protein CASSGTTDTQYF.

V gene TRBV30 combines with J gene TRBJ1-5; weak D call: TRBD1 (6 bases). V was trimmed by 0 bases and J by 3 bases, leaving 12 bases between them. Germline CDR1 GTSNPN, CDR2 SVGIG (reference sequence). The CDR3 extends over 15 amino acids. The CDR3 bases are TGTGCCTGGAGTGTATTAGGACAGTTCAATCAGCCCCAGCATTTT. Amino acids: CAWSVLGQFNQPQHF.

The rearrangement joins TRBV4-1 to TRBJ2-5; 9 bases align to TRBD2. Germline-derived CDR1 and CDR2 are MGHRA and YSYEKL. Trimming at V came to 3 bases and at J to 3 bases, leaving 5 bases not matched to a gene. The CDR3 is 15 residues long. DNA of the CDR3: TGCGCCAGCAGCCACAGTCTAGCGGGGAAAGAGACCCAGTACTTC. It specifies CASSHSLAGKETQYF.

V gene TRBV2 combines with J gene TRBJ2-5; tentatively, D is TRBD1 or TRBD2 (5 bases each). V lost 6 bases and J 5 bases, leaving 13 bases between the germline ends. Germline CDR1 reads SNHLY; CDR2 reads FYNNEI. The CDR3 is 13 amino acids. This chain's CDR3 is CASSGDRLETQYF. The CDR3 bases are TGTGCCAGCAGCGGGGACCGACTTGAGACCCAGTACTTC.

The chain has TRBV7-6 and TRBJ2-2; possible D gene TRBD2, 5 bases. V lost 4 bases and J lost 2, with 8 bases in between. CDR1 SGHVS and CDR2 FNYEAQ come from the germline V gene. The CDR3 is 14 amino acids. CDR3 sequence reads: CASSWGVNTGELFF. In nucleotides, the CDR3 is TGTGCCAGCAGCTGGGGAGTTAACACCGGGGAGCTGTTTTTT.